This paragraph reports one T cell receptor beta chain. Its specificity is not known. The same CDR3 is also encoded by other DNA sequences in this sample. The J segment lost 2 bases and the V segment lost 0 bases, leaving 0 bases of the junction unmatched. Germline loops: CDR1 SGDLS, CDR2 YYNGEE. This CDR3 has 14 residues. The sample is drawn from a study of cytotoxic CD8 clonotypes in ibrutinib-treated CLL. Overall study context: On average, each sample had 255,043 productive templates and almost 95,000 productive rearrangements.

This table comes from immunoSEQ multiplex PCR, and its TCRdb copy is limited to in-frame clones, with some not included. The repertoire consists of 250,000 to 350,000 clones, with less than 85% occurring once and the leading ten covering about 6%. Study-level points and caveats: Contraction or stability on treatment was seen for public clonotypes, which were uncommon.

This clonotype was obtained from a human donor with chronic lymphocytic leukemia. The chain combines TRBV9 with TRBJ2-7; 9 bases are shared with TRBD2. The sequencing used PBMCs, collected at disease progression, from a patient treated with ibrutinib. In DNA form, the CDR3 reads TGTGCCAGCAGCGTAGGCGGGGGGGCCTACGAGCAGTACTTC. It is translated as CASSVGGGAYEQYF.